This TCR beta chain was recovered during a study of T cells in Graves' hyperthyroidism and ophthalmopathy. Study-wide context: At the time of initial diagnosis and before any treatment, peripheral blood was collected. Study results and limitations: The majority of expanded thyroid clonotypes above 0.001 also appeared in blood.

This clonotype has ten or more counts. As yet, its antigen is unknown. Hyperthyroidism, newly diagnosed and lasting under 2 months, affected patients aged 18 to 65. The CDR3 regions of TCR beta were amplified from RNA transcripts. HTBI primers drove first-round RT-PCR of the TCR CDR3. A single record per CDR3 protein comes from TCRdb applying MiXCR to the multiplex PCR reads. The sample carries about 620,000 distinct CDR3 sequences, about 16% recorded once. The V and J ends lost 6 bases and 10 bases respectively, with 10 bases between them. The CDR3 contains 11 residues. The germline V gene has CDR1 MDHEN and CDR2 SYDVKM.

This TCR derives from a woman aged 25 to 39 with Graves' hyperthyroidism. The sample taken for sequencing was blood. The chain combines TRBV28 with TRBJ2-1, with D perhaps TRBD2 (6 bases). In DNA form, the CDR3 reads TGTGCCAGCAGCTATGGACTAGAGCAGTTCTTC. Amino acids: CASSYGLEQFF.